The sequence of this T cell receptor beta chain was determined in a study of STAT3 mutations in large granular lymphocyte leukemia. Turning to the study itself: Among longitudinally sequenced T-LGLL patients, roughly half had canonical activating STAT3 mutations detected.

Findings of the study overall: Some patients had dominant TCR clones larger than their STAT3 mutant burden. Every T-LGLL patient had at least one immunodominant TCRbeta clonotype.

The CDR3 runs to 15 residues. Unmatched junction bases numbered 12, after V lost 4 bases and J lost 9 bases. Per germline, CDR1 MNHEY and CDR2 SVGAGI. Measured with immunoSEQ multiplex PCR; TCRdb has only the in-frame clones, and not every one. The sample yields 10,000 to 15,000 clones, 88% seen once. As concerns this clone: Its specificity is unknown.

The specimen was PBMCs. This TCR derives from a human donor with T large granular lymphocyte leukemia. Some clones in this sample may be carry-over from other donors' samples. The V call is TRBV6-5, the J call TRBJ2-1, with 7 bases lining up with TRBD1. This CDR3 is CASSLSGTDAREQFF. The CDR3 region has the DNA TGTGCCAGCAGTTTGTCCGGGACAGATGCACGTGAGCAGTTCTTC.